This T cell receptor (beta chain) was captured in a study of T cells in Graves' hyperthyroidism and ophthalmopathy. Looking at the study overall: Before any treatment, at initial diagnosis, peripheral blood was collected.

Used for diagnoses were clinical symptoms, serum thyroxine and TRAb, thyroid ultrasound and orbital computed tomography. The CDR3 loop spans 15 amino acids. Germline CDR1 DFQATT, CDR2 SNEGSKA (reference sequence). Trimming took 0 bases from V and 2 from J; bases not matched to a gene: 5. This clonotype was counted at least ten times. Antigen specificity is unknown. Whole-study findings and limits: Separation of ophthalmopathy from stable hyperthyroidism was achieved by a 13 V-J model. Among clonotypes expanded in thyroid above 0.001, most were also found in blood.

Amplified regions were TCR beta CDR3 sequences from RNA transcripts. Primed by the HTBI set, a first-round RT-PCR was run on the TCR CDR3. MiXCR, run by TCRdb on the multiplex PCR reads, gives a single entry per CDR3 protein. This sample has hundreds of thousands of distinct CDR3 sequences, with around 15% found just once. This chain connects TRBV20-1 to TRBJ2-7; the match to TRBD2 covers 9 bases. The sample comprised blood. The TCR originated in a woman in her thirties or forties with Graves' hyperthyroidism. The CDR3 sequence is CSARDLAGSTYEQYF. In DNA form, the CDR3 reads TGCAGTGCTAGAGATCTAGCGGGGTCAACCTACGAGCAGTACTTC.